This T cell receptor (beta chain) was captured in a study of beta chain features in type 1 diabetes. General study results and limits: Here, the possible influence of HLA type (on TCRB rearrangement) remained unresolved.

This clone was seen a handful of times. Its antigen is unknown. Isolation of CD4+ naive, central memory, regulatory and stem cell-like memory cells was achieved by sorting via CD45RO/CCR7/CD25/CD127/CD95/CD27. The authors reverse transcribed all of the isolated RNA, so sequencing captured expressed TCRB transcripts. Regulatory, naive and central memory T cell samples averaged about 3.57 million reads. This table comes from immunoSEQ multiplex PCR, and its TCRdb copy is limited to in-frame clones, with some not included. The sample carries just over 600,000 clones, 15% to 18% recorded once. The sample taken for sequencing was naive CD4+ T cells from blood. This receptor was obtained from a man between 18 and 35 years old in good health.

CDR3 amino acids: CASRGTLSRRNTQYF. CDR3 DNA sequence: TGCGCCAGCCGTGGGACTCTGAGCAGAAGAAATACGCAGTATTTT. V is TRBV23-1 and J is TRBJ2-3, with a tentative D call TRBD2 (6 bases). TRBV23-1 is assigned to the ORF class and has an uncertain function. The CDR3 length is 15 residues. V was cut by 8 bases and J by 7 bases, with 22 bases left in between.